This TCR beta chain originates from a study of tumor-infiltrating lymphocytes in primary liver carcinoma. Study as a whole: Ranging in age from 30 to 69 years, the patients were men and women. Samples produced roughly 3.65 to 7.5 million productive TCRbeta reads, comparable across tissue types. Study-level findings and limits: Against blood, tumors held a significantly higher top-250-clone fraction (p = 0.039).

Remarks on this clonotype: Its antigen is as yet unknown. The junction shows a germline mismatch at one end, possibly a read error.

Extraction also yielded germline DNA, while blood RNA was obtained from unsorted whole blood. Sampling before surgery obtained approximately 4 milliliters of peripheral blood. From about 0.45 ug total RNA, TCR beta cDNA was generated with a primer in the constant region. Three-round nested multiplex PCR performed with slightly modified ARM-PCR produced the TCR beta libraries. TCRdb called the multiplex PCR reads again in MiXCR, with one record for every CDR3 protein. The repertoire holds fewer than 350,000 distinct CDR3 sequences, about 62% seen once, with roughly 9% in the top ten. This TCR came from a man aged 40-49 years with primary liver carcinoma and hepatitis B virus infection. The sequencing sample was made of peripheral blood.

CDR3 residues: CATSQEFGTGGAGYQETQYF. In DNA, the CDR3 is TGTGCCACCAGCCAAGAGTTTGGGACAGGGGGCGCCGGGTACCAAGAGACCCAGTACTTC. This chain joins TRBV4-2 and TRBJ2-5; 12 nucleotides line up with TRBD1. Germline V gene data show CDR1 as LGHNA and CDR2 as YNFKEQ. The CDR3 is made up of 20 amino acids.